A selection of T cell receptor beta chains follows, all from one sample in a study of T cells after posttransplantation cyclophosphamide. Clones were sequenced by immunoSEQ multiplex PCR, and TCRdb holds only the in-frame ones, with some missing. The sample lists about 22,000 clones; approximately 87% were seen once. This sample comprised PBMCs, obtained after allogeneic stem cell transplant with posttransplant cyclophosphamide. The receptors originated from a female patient between 25 and 45 years old who received an allogeneic stem cell transplant from an unrelated donor, was CMV-positive, and had no GVHD. Some T cells may trace back to the graft donor. Both conserved end residues are part of each CDR3. D genes are given only for firm matches. Size values are once, few and many counts, or a class for expanded clones, and some rows have none.

>NA|TRBV2|16|few|TRBJ1-6
TGTGCCAGCAGTGAAGCGCGAGAGGGATATAATTCACCCCTCCACTTT
CASSEAREGYNSPLHF
>NA|TRBV28|14|NA|TRBJ1-1
TGTGCCAGCAGTTCGTCGGGGGAGGTAAGGGGAGCTTTCTTT
CASSSSGEVRGAFF
>NA|TRBV30|13|NA|TRBJ1-2
TGTGCCTGGAGTGACAGGGAGTACTATGGCTACACCTTC
CAWSDREYYGYTF
>NA|TRBV18|16|NA|TRBJ1-5
TGTGCCAGCTCACCTAGTGTTGCGTCTAGCAATCAGCCCCAGCATTTT
CASSPSVASSNQPQHF
>TRBD1|TRBV19|16|once|TRBJ1-5
TGTGCCAGTAGTATAGTAAGGACAGGGGCGAATCAGCCCCAGCATTTT
CASSIVRTGANQPQHF
>TRBD1|TRBV19|14|NA|TRBJ2-4
TGTGCCAGTAGTGCATCACAGGGGACGGACATTCAGTACTTC
CASSASQGTDIQYF
>NA|TRBV27|14|NA|TRBJ1-1
TGTGCCAGCAGTTTTCTCGGGGAACGCACTGAAGCTTTCTTT
CASSFLGERTEAFF
>NA|TRBV25-1|15|few|TRBJ1-1
TGTGCCAGCAGTGAATACAAGGGAGGGAACACTGAAGCTTTCTTT
CASSEYKGGNTEAFF
>TRBD2|TRBV10-1|14|NA|TRBJ2-1
TGCGCCAGCAGTGAATCACTAGCGGGGGGGCTGCTGTTCTTC
CASSESLAGGLLFF
>NA|TRBV28|16|NA|TRBJ1-3
TGTGCCAGCAAAGTACAGGGCGAGCCCTCTGGAAACACCATATACTTT
CASKVQGEPSGNTIYF
>NA|TRBV6-5|13|NA|TRBJ2-3
TGTGCCAGCAGGGAGGGGAGCACAGATACGCAGTATTTT
CASREGSTDTQYF
>TRBD1|TRBV5-8|14|NA|TRBJ1-4
TGTGCCAGCAGCTTAGGACAGGGGATCGGAAAACTGTTTTTT
CASSLGQGIGKLFF
>NA|TRBV19|14|NA|TRBJ2-2
TGTGCCAGTAGTGCGGGACTCGCTAACGGGGAGCTGTTTTTT
CASSAGLANGELFF
>TRBD2|TRBV27|17|NA|TRBJ2-2
TGTGCCAGCAGTTGGCTTAGTAGTTGGCGGGGGGCCGGGGAGCTGTTTTTT
CASSWLSSWRGAGELFF
>TRBD2|TRBV27|16|NA|TRBJ2-3
TGTGCCAGCAGTTTATTGGGGACTATAAGCACAGATACGCAGTATTTT
CASSLLGTISTDTQYF
>NA|TRBV5-1|17|once|TRBJ2-7
TGCGCCAGCAGCCCCACAAAGGTGGGACATACGCCCTACGAGCAGTACTTC
CASSPTKVGHTPYEQYF
>NA|TRBV19|18|NA|TRBJ1-2
TGTGCCAGTAGTATAGTCTGGGCACAGGGCCGATATCACTATGGCTACACCTTC
CASSIVWAQGRYHYGYTF
>NA|TRBV27|14|NA|TRBJ2-1
TGTGCCAGCAGTTTAGGTAGCTCCTACAATGAGCAGTTCTTC
CASSLGSSYNEQFF
>TRBD1|TRBV13|17|once|TRBJ1-6
TGTGCCAGCAGCTTAAGTCAGGGGGGTTACCAGGGGAGACCCCTCCACTTT
CASSLSQGGYQGRPLHF
>TRBD1|TRBV5-1|14|NA|TRBJ2-7
TGCGCCAGCAGCTTAGACAGGGGGAACTACGAGCAGTACTTC
CASSLDRGNYEQYF
>NA|TRBV6-5|12|NA|TRBJ2-7
TGTGCCAGCAGTCCAGTCTCCTACGAGCAGTACTTC
CASSPVSYEQYF
>TRBD1|TRBV6-1|13|NA|TRBJ2-4
TGTGCCAGCAGTGAACGACAGGGAAACATTCAGTACTTC
CASSERQGNIQYF
>NA|TRBV7-9|13|few|TRBJ2-7
TGTGCCAGCAGCTCCCCAGGGTCCTACGAGCAGTACTTC
CASSSPGSYEQYF
>TRBD1|TRBV5-4|17|few|TRBJ1-6
TGTGCCAGCAGCTTGGGCGCTGACAGGGTGAGGGGTTCACCCCTCCACTTT
CASSLGADRVRGSPLHF
>NA|TRBV6-6|12|NA|TRBJ2-7
TGTGCCAGCAGTTCCTTCTCCTACGAGCAGTACTTC
CASSSFSYEQYF
>NA|TRBV6-1|12|NA|TRBJ2-2
TGTGCCAGCAGGGAAGGGCTGGGGGAGCTGTTTTTT
CASREGLGELFF
>TRBD1|TRBV28|15|NA|TRBJ2-7
TGTGCCAGTGTACCGGGACAGGGAAAAGTCTACGAGCAGTACTTC
CASVPGQGKVYEQYF
>NA|TRBV7-9|13|once|TRBJ2-7
TGTGCCAGCGTCCCGTCAGGGTCCTACGAGCAGTACTTC
CASVPSGSYEQYF
>NA|TRBV28|14|NA|TRBJ2-6
TGTGCCAGCAGGTCAGGGGTCGGGGCCAACGTCCTGACTTTC
CASRSGVGANVLTF
>TRBD1|TRBV5-4|13|NA|TRBJ1-2
TGTGCCACCTCGGACAGGGGGCTCTATGGCTACACCTTC
CATSDRGLYGYTF
>NA|TRBV19|16|few|TRBJ1-6
TGTGCCAGTAGTATAGAAGGACTCGGCTATAATTCACCCCTCCACTTT
CASSIEGLGYNSPLHF
>TRBD2|TRBV28|16|NA|TRBJ2-5
TGTGCCAGCAGTTCAAGACTAGCGGGGCGTCAAGAGACCCAGTACTTC
CASSSRLAGRQETQYF
>NA|TRBV2|16|NA|TRBJ2-1
TGTGCCAGCAGCCGAGGGACTTCTAGCTCCTACAATGAGCAGTTCTTC
CASSRGTSSSYNEQFF
>NA|TRBV18|16|NA|TRBJ1-5
TGTGCCAGCTCACCAAAATCAAAAAGTCAGGATCAGCCCCAGCATTTT
CASSPKSKSQDQPQHF
>NA|TRBV27|15|NA|TRBJ2-2
TGTGCCAGCAGCCCCTTCCTGACAGTCCCCGGGGAGCTGTTTTTT
CASSPFLTVPGELFF
>NA|TRBV5-6|14|few|TRBJ1-5
TGTGCCAGCAGCTTGTGGCAGGGGCCTTCGACCCAGCATTTT
CASSLWQGPSTQHF
>TRBD1|TRBV6-5|14|few|TRBJ1-4
TGTGCCAGCAGTCATAGGACAGGGGTTCTCGAACTGTTTTTT
CASSHRTGVLELFF
>NA|TRBV6-5|15|NA|TRBJ1-2
TGTGCCAGCAGTTACTCGGGACACCTCAACTATGGCTACACCTTC
CASSYSGHLNYGYTF
>TRBD2|TRBV7-3|15|NA|TRBJ2-1
TGTGCCAGCAGCTTACTAGCGGGGGGGACTCGTGAGCAGTTCTTC
CASSLLAGGTREQFF
>NA|TRBV5-6|14|NA|TRBJ1-5
TGTGCCAGCAGCACAGGACCCAACAATCAGCCCCAGCATTTT
CASSTGPNNQPQHF
>TRBD2|TRBV18|17|once|TRBJ2-7
TGTGCCAGCTCCGAATTGACTAGCGGGGCCATCTCCTACGAGCAGTACTTC
CASSELTSGAISYEQYF
>TRBD1|TRBV28|15|NA|TRBJ2-7
TGTGCCAGTATACCGGGACAGGGTAAAACCTACGAGCAGTACTTC
CASIPGQGKTYEQYF
>NA|TRBV28|17|few|TRBJ2-2
TGTGCCAGCAGTTTGAGGACAGTGGGGGCCAACACCGGGGAGCTGTTTTTT
CASSLRTVGANTGELFF
>NA|TRBV13|16|NA|TRBJ2-5
TGTGCCAGCAGTCGAGGATACTTAAGCGGGGACACGACCCAGTACTTC
CASSRGYLSGDTTQYF
>NA|TRBV6-5|14|NA|TRBJ2-1
TGTGCCAGCAGTAGGTCCCCCAGGGTCCATGAGCAGTTCTTC
CASSRSPRVHEQFF
>TRBD1|TRBV7-9|14|few|TRBJ2-5
TGTGCCAGCAGCTTGGGACAGGGGGAAGAGACCCAGTACTTC
CASSLGQGEETQYF
>TRBD1|TRBV4-1|15|NA|TRBJ2-1
TGCGCCAGCAGCCAGACAGGGGTTCCCTACAATGAGCAGTTCTTC
CASSQTGVPYNEQFF
>TRBD2|TRBV7-3|14|NA|TRBJ2-2
TGTGCCAGCAGCCCCCGGACTAGCGGGGGGGAGCTGTTTTTT
CASSPRTSGGELFF
>NA|TRBV19|14|NA|TRBJ1-5
TGTGCCAGTAGACCCCAGGGGCGGGCTCAGCCCCAGCATTTT
CASRPQGRAQPQHF
>TRBD2|TRBV27|16|NA|TRBJ2-5
TGTGCCAGCAGTTTAAGACTAGCGGAAAACCAAGAGACCCAGTACTTC
CASSLRLAENQETQYF
>NA|TRBV28|14|NA|TRBJ2-2
TGTGCCAGCAGTTTAACTTCGAACACCGGGGAGCTGTTTTTT
CASSLTSNTGELFF
>NA|TRBV28|15|NA|TRBJ2-1
TGTGCCAGCAGTGAGAGCGGGCCCCCCTACAATGAGCAGTTCTTC
CASSESGPPYNEQFF
>NA|TRBV19|14|few|TRBJ1-1
TGTGCCAGTAGATGGGCCCCAGGTAAGGCTGAAGCTTTCTTT
CASRWAPGKAEAFF
>NA|TRBV4-3|16|NA|TRBJ2-7
TGCGCCAGCAGCCAAGATCTTGGCCCTAGCTCCTACGAGCAGTACTTC
CASSQDLGPSSYEQYF
>TRBD2|TRBV5-1|16|NA|TRBJ2-5
TGCGCCAGCAGCTTGCACCTAGCGGAGATCCAAGAGACCCAGTACTTC
CASSLHLAEIQETQYF
>NA|TRBV6-4|14|NA|TRBJ2-3
TGTGCCAGCAGTGACTCCCCCCTAACGGATACGCAGTATTTT
CASSDSPLTDTQYF